This T cell receptor (beta chain) was found in a study of T cell repertoires in cytomegalovirus infection. Per germline, CDR1 SEHNR and CDR2 FQNEAQ (reference sequence). Trimming took off 2 bases at V and 2 bases at J, with 15 bases between the two ends. This CDR3 spans 16 amino acids. Each CDR3 protein gets one entry after TCRdb re-called the reads with MiXCR. The repertoire consists of around 800,000 distinct CDR3 sequences, with about 31% occurring once and the leading ten covering 12%. Regarding this clonotype: Its antigen remains unidentified.

The chain recombines TRBV7-9 with TRBJ1-2, with D possibly being TRBD1 (5 bases). The clonotype comes from a human donor in good health (CMV status not recorded). Some clones in this sample may be carry-over from other donors' samples. The material was cultured CD8+ T cells from PBMCs, obtained from culture after CMV antigen stimulation. For the CDR3, the DNA is TGTGCCAGCAGCTTACCCACCGGGACCGACAACTATGGCTACACCTTC. Protein: CASSLPTGTDNYGYTF.